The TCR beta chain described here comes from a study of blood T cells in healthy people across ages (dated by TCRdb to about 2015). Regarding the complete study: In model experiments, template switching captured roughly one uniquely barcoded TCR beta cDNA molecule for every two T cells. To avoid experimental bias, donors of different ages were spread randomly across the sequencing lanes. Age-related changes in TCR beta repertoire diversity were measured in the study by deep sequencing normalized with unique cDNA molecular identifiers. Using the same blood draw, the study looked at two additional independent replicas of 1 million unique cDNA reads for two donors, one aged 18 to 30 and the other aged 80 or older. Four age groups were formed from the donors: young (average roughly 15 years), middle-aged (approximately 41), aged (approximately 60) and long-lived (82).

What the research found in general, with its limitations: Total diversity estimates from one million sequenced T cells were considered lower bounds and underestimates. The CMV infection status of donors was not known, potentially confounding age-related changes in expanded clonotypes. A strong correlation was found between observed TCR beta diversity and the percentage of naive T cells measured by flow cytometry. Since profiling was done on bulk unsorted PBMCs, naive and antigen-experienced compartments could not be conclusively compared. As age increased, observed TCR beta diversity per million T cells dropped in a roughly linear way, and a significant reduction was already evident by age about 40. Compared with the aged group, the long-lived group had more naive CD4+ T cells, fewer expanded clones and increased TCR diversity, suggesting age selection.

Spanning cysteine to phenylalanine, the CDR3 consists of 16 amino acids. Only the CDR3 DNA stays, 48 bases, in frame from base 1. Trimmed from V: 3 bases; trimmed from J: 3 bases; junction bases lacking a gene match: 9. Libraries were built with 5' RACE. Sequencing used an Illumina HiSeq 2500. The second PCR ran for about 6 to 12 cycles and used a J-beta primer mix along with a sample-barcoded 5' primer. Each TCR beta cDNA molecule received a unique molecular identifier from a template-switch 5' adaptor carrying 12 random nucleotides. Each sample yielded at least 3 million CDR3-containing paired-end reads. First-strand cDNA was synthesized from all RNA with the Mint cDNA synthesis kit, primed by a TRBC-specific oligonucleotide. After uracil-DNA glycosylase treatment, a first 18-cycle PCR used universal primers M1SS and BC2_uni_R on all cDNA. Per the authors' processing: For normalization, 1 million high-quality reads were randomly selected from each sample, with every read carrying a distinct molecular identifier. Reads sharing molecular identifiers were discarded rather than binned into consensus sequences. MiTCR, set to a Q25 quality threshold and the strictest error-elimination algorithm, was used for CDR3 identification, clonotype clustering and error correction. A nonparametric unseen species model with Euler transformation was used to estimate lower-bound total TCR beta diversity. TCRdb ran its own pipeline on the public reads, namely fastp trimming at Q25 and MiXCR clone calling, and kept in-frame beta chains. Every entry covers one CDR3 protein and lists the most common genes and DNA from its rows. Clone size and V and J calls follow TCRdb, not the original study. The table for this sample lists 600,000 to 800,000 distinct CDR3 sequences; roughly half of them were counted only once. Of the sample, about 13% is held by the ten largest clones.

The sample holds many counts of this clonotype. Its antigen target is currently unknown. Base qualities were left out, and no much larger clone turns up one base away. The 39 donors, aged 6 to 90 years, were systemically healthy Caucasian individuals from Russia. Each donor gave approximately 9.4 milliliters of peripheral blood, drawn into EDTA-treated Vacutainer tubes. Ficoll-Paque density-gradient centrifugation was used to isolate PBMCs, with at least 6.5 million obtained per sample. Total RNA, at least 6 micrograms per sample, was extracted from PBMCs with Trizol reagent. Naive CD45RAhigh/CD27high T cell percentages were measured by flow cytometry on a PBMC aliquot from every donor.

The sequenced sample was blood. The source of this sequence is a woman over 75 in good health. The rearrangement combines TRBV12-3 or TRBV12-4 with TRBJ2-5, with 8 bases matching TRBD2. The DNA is TGTGCCAGCAGTTTTAGCCAGCGGGGGTATAAAGAGACCCAGTACTTC. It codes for CASSFSQRGYKETQYF.